This T cell receptor beta chain derives from a study of blood T cell repertoires in COVID-19. Between the trimmed V and J ends, which lost 0 bases and 4 bases, there was a span of 10 bases. The CDR3 runs to 14 residues. Germline V CDR1 and CDR2: SGHNT, YYREEE (reference sequence). Generated by immunoSEQ multiplex PCR, the TCRdb table keeps only in-frame clones and is missing some. The data hold more than 300,000 clones, with about 90% observed a single time. The receptor was derived from a man aged 18 to 30 who had recovered from COVID-19. The chain carries TRBV5-4 and TRBJ2-5, with D possibly TRBD2 on 7 matching bases. The sequenced sample was peripheral blood. The CDR3 reads CASSLEGGAETQYF. The CDR3 bases are TGTGCCAGCAGCTTGGAAGGGGGGGCAGAGACCCAGTACTTC.